The 27 T cell receptor beta chains given below trace back to one sample, sequenced in a study of T cell therapy after organ transplantation. Method: immunoSEQ multiplex PCR; TCRdb's copy keeps in-frame clones and lacks some. This table has several thousand clones, about 80% appearing once. Sample time point: 4-8 weeks after completion of therapy. Which antigens these TCRs recognize remains unknown. The starting material was CD8+ T cells from blood, obtained after autologous CMV-specific T cell therapy. These receptors originate from a human patient who had received a solid organ transplant and had CMV disease. The graft donor may have contributed some T cells.

The J gene is TRBJ2-4, the V gene TRBV2; tentatively, D is TRBD1 (6 bases). This CDR3 comprises 15 residues. V lost 11 bases, J lost 7 bases, and 24 bases lay in between. Germline values: CDR1 SNHLY, CDR2 FYNNEI. The CDR3 reads CASRQDSSFWNIQYF. CDR3 nucleotide sequence: TGTGCCTCCAGACAGGATTCTAGCTTCTGGAACATTCAGTACTTC. The full variable domain, its missing parts supplied by reference TRBV2 and TRBJ2-4, is EPEVTQTPSHQVTQMGQEVILRCVPISNHLYFYWYRQILGQKVEFLVSFYNNEISEKSEIFDDQFSVERPDGSNFTLKIRSTKLEDSAMYFCASRQDSSFWNIQYFGAGTRLSVL.

The chain joins TRBV20-1 to TRBJ1-2; 8 positions match TRBD1. The germline V gene encodes CDR1 DFQATT and CDR2 SNEGSKA (reference sequence). Trimming cost V 7 bases and J 2 bases; bases outside gene matches: 0. There are 11 residues in the CDR3. This CDR3 reads CSGQGNYGYTF. The CDR3 coding sequence is TGCAGTGGACAGGGGAACTATGGCTACACCTTC.

This chain connects TRBV15 to TRBJ2-7; D is uncertain. Germline V gene sequence: CDR1 LNHNV, CDR2 YYDKDF (reference sequence). V was clipped by 5 bases and J by 7 bases, with 12 bases between them. CDR3 size: 12 residues. CDR3 sequence reads: CATSSGPAEQYF. The CDR3 DNA is TGTGCCACCAGCTCCGGTCCGGCGGAGCAGTACTTC.

Here the CDR3 reads CASSYSGQSREQYF. CDR3 DNA: TGTGCCAGCAGTTACTCTGGACAGAGTCGCGAGCAGTACTTC. The V and J genes are TRBV6-5 and TRBJ2-7, with D possibly TRBD1 on 6 matching bases. The CDR3 has 14 residues. Trimming pared 0 bases from V and 6 bases from J, leaving 12 bases between. Germline assignment: CDR1 MNHEY and CDR2 SVGAGI.

The chain uses TRBV14 and TRBJ1-1, with D unclear. The V end was cut by 1 base, the J end by 1 base, with 1 base between. The CDR3 loop spans 12 amino acids. Germline V gives CDR1 SGHDN, CDR2 FVKESK. CDR3 DNA: TGTGCCAGCAGCCAAGGGAACACTGAAGCTTTCTTT. Protein sequence: CASSQGNTEAFF. Filled out from reference TRBV14 and TRBJ1-1, the complete variable domain reads EAGVTQFPSHSVIEKGQTVTLRCDPISGHDNLYWYRRVMGKEIKFLLHFVKESKQDESGMPNNRFLAERTGGTYSTLKVQPAELEDSGVYFCASSQGNTEAFFGQGTRLTVV.

The V call is TRBV2, the J call TRBJ2-3; maybe TRBD2 (5 bases). The V and J ends lost 8 bases and 11 bases respectively, with 14 bases between them. This CDR3 has 11 amino acids. Germline V CDR1 and CDR2: SNHLY, FYNNEI. CDR3 sequence: CASQRAVGQYF. The CDR3 DNA is TGTGCCAGCCAGAGGGCGGTGGGGCAGTATTTT. The complete variable domain, with remaining parts taken from reference TRBV2 and TRBJ2-3, reads EPEVTQTPSHQVTQMGQEVILRCVPISNHLYFYWYRQILGQKVEFLVSFYNNEISEKSEIFDDQFSVERPDGSNFTLKIRSTKLEDSAMYFCASQRAVGQYFGPGTRLTVL.

The chain uses TRBV6-5 and TRBJ2-7; TRBD1 aligns across 7 bases. The V gene's germline CDR1 is MNHEY and CDR2 SVGAGI. CDR3 size: 15 residues. The J segment lost 2 bases and the V segment lost 6 bases, leaving 10 bases of the junction unmatched. CDR3 DNA: TGTGCCAGCAGCCCCATCGCAGGGGGTCCCTACGAGCAGTACTTC. Its translation is CASSPIAGGPYEQYF.

The J gene is TRBJ2-5, the V gene TRBV18; unclear D gene. The CDR3 is made up of 14 amino acids. V dropped 2 bases and J dropped 5 bases, with 12 bases sitting between them. Germline CDR1 KGHSH, CDR2 LQKENI. The CDR3 coding sequence is TGTGCCAGCTCACCAGAAGTGGCAAGGGAGACCCAGTACTTC. Protein product: CASSPEVARETQYF.

V is TRBV27 and J is TRBJ2-2, with D possibly matching TRBD2 (7 bases). V was trimmed by 6 bases and J by 6 bases, leaving 14 bases between them. The length of the CDR3 is 14 residues. From germline, CDR1 is MNHEY and CDR2 SMNVEV (reference sequence). The CDR3 reads CASRLPGGSGELFF. In nucleotides, the CDR3 is TGTGCCAGCAGGCTACCGGGGGGCTCCGGGGAGCTGTTTTTT.

The chain recombines TRBV6-6 with TRBJ1-1; D is unresolved. Germline V CDR1 and CDR2: MNHNY, SVGAGI (reference sequence). This CDR3 has 11 amino acids. Trimming removed 5 bases from V and 3 bases from J, with 4 bases in between. The CDR3 protein is CASSTHTEAFF. CDR3 nucleotide sequence: TGTGCCAGCAGTACACACACTGAAGCTTTCTTT.

The V and J genes are TRBV7-9 and TRBJ2-1; D unresolved. The CDR3 is made up of 14 amino acids. CDR1 and CDR2 (germline): SEHNR, FQNEAQ (reference sequence). V lost 5 bases and J 4 bases, leaving 12 bases between the germline ends. The CDR3 sequence: CASSGLQAYNEQFF. The CDR3 DNA reads TGTGCCAGCAGCGGGTTACAAGCATACAATGAGCAGTTCTTC.

V usage is TRBV6-6 and J usage is TRBJ2-7; 7 bases are a match to TRBD1. CDR1 and CDR2 from the germline V gene are MNHNY and SVGAGI (reference sequence). With V trimmed by 6 bases and J by 5 bases, 7 bases remained unmatched. The CDR3 totals 13 residues. The CDR3, as DNA: TGTGCCAGCAGCCCGACAGGGAACCACGAGCAGTACTTC. Residues: CASSPTGNHEQYF.

The chain is built from TRBV7-8 and TRBJ1-2, with TRBD1 matching over 7 bases. Trimming removed 1 base from V and 7 bases from J; junction bases left unmatched: 12. The CDR3 extends over 16 amino acids. CDR1 and CDR2 from the germline V gene are SGHVS and FQNEAQ. CDR3 nucleotide sequence: TGTGCCAGCAGCTTAGATGGCCCCGACAGGGAAAGTGGCTACACCTTC. Translation: CASSLDGPDRESGYTF.

V usage is TRBV27 and J usage is TRBJ2-7; perhaps TRBD1 as D (6 bases). Between the trimmed V and J ends, which lost 8 bases and 6 bases, there was a span of 17 bases. Germline assignment: CDR1 MNHEY and CDR2 SMNVEV (reference sequence). The CDR3 consists of 13 residues. CDR3 in amino acids: CASGIAPRGEQYF. In DNA form, the CDR3 reads TGTGCCAGCGGCATAGCGCCCAGGGGCGAGCAGTACTTC.

This sequence joins TRBV10-1 and TRBJ2-2; D is perhaps TRBD2 (5 bases). The CDR3 contains 15 residues. Germline V gene data show CDR1 as WNHNN and CDR2 as SYGVQD (reference sequence). The V gene lost 8 bases and the J gene lost 3 bases, with 16 bases spanning the gap. CDR3 bases: TGCGCCAGCCTAAACAAAACGGGATACACCGGGGAGCTGTTTTTT. Its protein product is CASLNKTGYTGELFF.

The chain links TRBV5-6 to TRBJ2-7; D is undetermined. Trimming pared 7 bases from V and 1 base from J, leaving 12 bases between. CDR1 is SGHDT, CDR2 YYEEEE, per germline. This CDR3 is built from 13 residues. Here the CDR3 reads CASGPGASYEQYF. CDR3 nucleotides: TGTGCCAGCGGACCGGGCGCATCCTACGAGCAGTACTTC.

The chain uses TRBV30 and TRBJ2-7, with a weak D call TRBD1 (6 bases). The CDR3 sequence is 15 residues long. The V and J ends lost 1 base and 1 base respectively, with 14 bases between them. Germline values: CDR1 GTSNPN, CDR2 SVGIG (reference sequence). The CDR3 DNA is TGTGCCTGGAGTGGTTTAGGGGGAGAATCCTACGAGCAGTACTTC. As protein: CAWSGLGGESYEQYF. The full variable domain, with the rest looked up from reference TRBV30 and TRBJ2-7, is SQTIHQWPATLVQPVGSPLSLECTVEGTSNPNLYWYRQAAGRGLQLLFYSVGIGQISSEVPQNLSASRPQDRQFILSSKKLLLSDSGFYLCAWSGLGGESYEQYFGPGTRLTVT.

The chain has TRBV10-1 and TRBJ2-7; 8 bases align to TRBD1. V was pared by 8 bases and J by 1 base, with 7 bases of the junction left unmatched. Looked up from germline, CDR1 is WNHNN and CDR2 is SYGVQD (reference sequence). This CDR3 region has 14 residues. The CDR3 here is CASPRQGMSYEQYF. The DNA for the CDR3 is TGCGCCAGCCCACGACAGGGGATGTCCTACGAGCAGTACTTC.

Of note for this clone: Distinct nucleotide sequences in the sample also encode this CDR3. The V and J genes are TRBV7-6 and TRBJ2-3, with D unresolved. This CDR3 contains 12 residues. Between the trimmed V and J ends, which lost 5 bases and 14 bases, there was a span of 17 bases. Germline CDR1 reads SGHVS; CDR2 reads FNYEAQ. DNA for the CDR3: TGTGCCAGCAGCGAGGACCCCAGTGACCCGTATTTT. Translating gives CASSEDPSDPYF.

The chain is built from TRBV4-1 and TRBJ1-5, with D possibly TRBD1 on 5 matching bases. From germline, CDR1 is MGHRA and CDR2 YSYEKL. The CDR3 extends over 15 amino acids. V was shortened by 0 bases and J by 9 bases, with 15 bases between the two germline ends. The CDR3 DNA follows: TGCGCCAGCAGCCAAGAGGGGCAGGGTCGAGGGCCCCAGCATTTT. Translating gives CASSQEGQGRGPQHF.

The chain joins TRBV6-6 to TRBJ1-2; 7 nucleotides match TRBD1. CDR1 MNHNY and CDR2 SVGAGI come from the germline V gene (reference sequence). V lost 5 bases, J lost 6 bases, and 6 bases stayed unmatched. There are 13 residues in the CDR3. CDR3 sequence reads: CASSPDREDGYTF. CDR3 DNA: TGTGCCAGCAGTCCCGACAGGGAGGATGGCTACACCTTC.

The gene calls are TRBV7-3 and TRBJ1-1; D is perhaps TRBD1 (5 bases). Trimming left V 3 bases short and J 3 bases short, with 8 bases between. Germline CDR1 SGHTA, CDR2 FQGTGA. The CDR3 has 13 residues. In DNA, the CDR3 is TGTGCCAGCAGCTTGACAGTTTACACTGAAGCTTTCTTT. It translates to CASSLTVYTEAFF.

This sequence joins TRBV5-3 and TRBJ2-6; D is uncertain. TRBV5-3 is given ORF status, its function remaining uncertain. V lost 8 bases and J lost 2, with 11 bases in between. The CDR3 is 14 amino acids. This CDR3 reads CASSMGTGANVLTF. The CDR3 nucleotides are TGTGCCAGCAGTATGGGGACTGGGGCCAACGTCCTGACTTTC.

The chain uses TRBV10-3 and TRBJ1-2, with D possibly being TRBD1 (6 bases). The CDR3 spans 14 residues. The V and J ends lost 0 bases and 4 bases respectively, with 9 bases between them. Germline V gene data show CDR1 as ENHRY and CDR2 as SYGVKD. CDR3 loop: CAISESTGSYGYTF. The CDR3 coding sequence is TGTGCCATCAGTGAGTCAACAGGGAGCTATGGCTACACCTTC.

CDR3 sequence (DNA): TGTGCCAGCAGAAGGACAGGGACCTACGAGCAGTACTTC. It specifies CASRRTGTYEQYF. V is TRBV27 and J is TRBJ2-7; 8 bases are shared with TRBD1. The CDR3 extends over 13 amino acids. Germline CDR1 is MNHEY and CDR2 is SMNVEV (reference sequence). Unmatched junction bases numbered 3, after V lost 6 bases and J lost 2 bases.

In this sample, this clone turned up once. V and J are TRBV14 and TRBJ2-1; unclear D gene. Trimming removed 0 bases from V and 0 bases from J, with 6 bases in between. The germline CDR1 and CDR2 sequences are SGHDN and FVKESK. There are 15 residues in the CDR3. CDR3 bases: TGTGCCAGCAGCCAAGAACACAGCTCCTACAATGAGCAGTTCTTC. Translation gives CASSQEHSSYNEQFF.

This chain links TRBV29-1 with TRBJ2-3; TRBD2 might be the D (5 bases). The germline V gene encodes CDR1 SQVTM and CDR2 ANQGSEA. V was shortened by 2 bases and J by 1 base, with 10 bases between the two germline ends. This CDR3 region has 14 residues. DNA for the CDR3: TGCAGCGTTGAATCGGCGGGCGGCACAGATACGCAGTATTTT. This codes for CSVESAGGTDTQYF.